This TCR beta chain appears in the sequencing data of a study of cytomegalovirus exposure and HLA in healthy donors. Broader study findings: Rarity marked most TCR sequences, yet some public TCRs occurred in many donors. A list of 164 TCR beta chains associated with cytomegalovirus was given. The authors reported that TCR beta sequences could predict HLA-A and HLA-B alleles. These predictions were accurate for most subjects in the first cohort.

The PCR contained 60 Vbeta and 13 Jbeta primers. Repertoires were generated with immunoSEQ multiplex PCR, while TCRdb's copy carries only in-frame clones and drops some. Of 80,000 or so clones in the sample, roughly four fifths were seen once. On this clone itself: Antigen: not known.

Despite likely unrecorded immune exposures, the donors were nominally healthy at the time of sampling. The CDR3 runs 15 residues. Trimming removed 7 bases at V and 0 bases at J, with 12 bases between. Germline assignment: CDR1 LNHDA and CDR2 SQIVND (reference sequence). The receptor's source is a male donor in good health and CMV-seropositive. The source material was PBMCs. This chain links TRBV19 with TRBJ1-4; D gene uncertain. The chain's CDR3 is CASKGGPATNEKLFF. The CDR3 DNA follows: TGTGCCAGTAAAGGAGGTCCCGCAACTAATGAAAAACTGTTTTTT.